These 23 T cell receptor beta chains originate from one sample sequenced in a study of blood T cell repertoires in COVID-19. Produced via immunoSEQ multiplex PCR; TCRdb's table is partial and in-frame only. Among roughly 330,000 clones, 85% to 90% were seen once, and the ten largest hold around 9.3%. Sequenced sample: PBMCs or T cells enriched from blood (not recorded which). The receptors stem from a woman in her late teens or twenties who had recovered from COVID-19.

A single count supports this clone. V usage is TRBV29-1 and J usage is TRBJ1-1, with TRBD1 identical over 9 bases. The germline V gene has CDR1 SQVTM and CDR2 ANQGSEA. J lost 5 bases, V lost 4 bases, and 11 bases had no gene match. The length of the CDR3 is 15 residues. The CDR3 DNA is TGCAGCGTTGGGGGGAATGACAGGGGGAGTACTGAAGCTTTCTTT. This sequence encodes CSVGGNDRGSTEAFF.

This sequence joins TRBV11-2 and TRBJ1-1; D uncertain. Germline CDR1 reads SGHAT; CDR2 reads FQNNGV. The CDR3 spans 14 residues. Trimming removed 6 bases from V and 1 base from J, with 12 bases in between. The CDR3 DNA sequence: TGTGCCAGCAGTCCGTCCTCCCCGAACACTGAAGCTTTCTTT. This codes for CASSPSSPNTEAFF.

V is TRBV28 and J is TRBJ2-3; TRBD2 is a possible D gene (6 bases). In germline, CDR1 is MDHEN, CDR2 SYDVKM. Trimming took 5 bases from V and 4 from J, leaving 10 bases between them. The CDR3 spans 13 residues. The CDR3 nucleotides are TGTGCCAGCAGTGGCGGGACCGCAGATACGCAGTATTTT. Protein product: CASSGGTADTQYF.

The rearrangement links TRBV7-2 to TRBJ1-2; D might be TRBD1 (5 bases). This CDR3 is built from 13 residues. Germline V lookup: CDR1 SGHTA, CDR2 FQGNSA. V was clipped by 10 bases and J by 4 bases, with 16 bases between them. In DNA form, the CDR3 reads TGTGCCAACTCACGGGGGGGAACCTATGGCTACACCTTC. This encodes CANSRGGTYGYTF.

The chain links TRBV7-9 to TRBJ2-1; TRBD2 aligns across 13 bases. In germline, CDR1 is SEHNR, CDR2 FQNEAQ (reference sequence). After removal of 5 bases from V and 8 bases from J, the junction contained 9 bases not matched to a gene. The CDR3 loop spans 16 amino acids. The CDR3 loop reads CASSPRWGLAGHEQFF. In nucleotides, the CDR3 is TGTGCCAGCAGCCCACGGTGGGGACTAGCGGGACATGAGCAGTTCTTC.

The rearrangement joins TRBV19 to TRBJ1-4; a weak D match, TRBD1 (6 bases). In germline, CDR1 is LNHDA, CDR2 SQIVND (reference sequence). Trimming cost V 5 bases and J 4 bases, with 23 bases left between them. This CDR3 spans 18 amino acids. CDR3 DNA: TGTGCCAGTAGTCCCGTGTTCGCGGGGGCGGTTCGTAATGAAAAACTGTTTTTT. Its translation is CASSPVFAGAVRNEKLFF. Full variable domain (remainder filled in from reference TRBV19 and TRBJ1-4): DGGITQSPKYLFRKEGQNVTLSCEQNLNHDAMYWYRQDPGQGLRLIYYSQIVNDFQKGDIAEGYSVSREKKESFPLTVTSAQKNPTAFYLCASSPVFAGAVRNEKLFFGSGTQLSVL.

V and J are TRBV6-4 and TRBJ2-5, with 9 bases identical to TRBD2. The CDR3 contains 14 residues. Trimming removed 3 bases from V and 8 bases from J; junction bases left unmatched: 7. CDR1 is MRHNA, CDR2 SNTAGT, per germline. DNA for the CDR3: TGTGCCAGCAGTGAAAATAGCGGGAGTGATACCCAGTACTTC. Its translation: CASSENSGSDTQYF.

This rearrangement joins TRBV5-1 to TRBJ1-1, with 8 nucleotides matching TRBD1. There are 17 residues in the CDR3. Trimming at V came to 2 bases and at J to 3 bases, leaving 12 bases not matched to a gene. Looked up from germline, CDR1 is SGHRS and CDR2 is YFSETQ. CDR3 DNA: TGCGCCAGCAGCTTCGTAGGCAGGGGGCTTAGGGACACTGAAGCTTTCTTT. Translated: CASSFVGRGLRDTEAFF.

This clone has a single count. The CDR3 nucleotides are TGTGCCAGCAGCGGGGGGCGGGGACTATCTGGAAACACCATATATTTT. Amino acid sequence: CASSGGRGLSGNTIYF. The chain joins TRBV3-1 (or the pseudogene TRBV3-2) to TRBJ1-3; D possibly corresponds to TRBD1 (6 bases). Germline V gene data show CDR1 as LGHDT and CDR2 as YNNKEL (reference sequence). The CDR3 runs to 16 residues. With 5 bases removed from V and 1 base from J, the gap between germline ends came to 15 bases.

Only a few counts were recorded for this clone. The chain uses TRBV7-9 and TRBJ1-6, with TRBD1 identical over 9 bases. Trimming cost V 0 bases and J 7 bases; bases outside gene matches: 4. This CDR3 has 16 residues. Germline-derived CDR1 and CDR2 are SEHNR and FQNEAQ (reference sequence). The chain's CDR3 is CASSLAGTGRNSPLHF. CDR3 DNA sequence: TGTGCCAGCAGCTTAGCGGGGACAGGGCGAAATTCACCCCTCCACTTT.

V and J are TRBV2 and TRBJ2-7; D might be TRBD1 (7 bases). Germline V CDR1 and CDR2: SNHLY, FYNNEI. The CDR3 is 14 residues long. Trimming took off 4 bases at V and 1 base at J, with 11 bases between the two ends. DNA for the CDR3: TGTGCCAGCAGTGGACAGGGAGGATCCTACGAGCAGTACTTC. It is translated as CASSGQGGSYEQYF. The entire variable domain, with the rest obtained from reference TRBV2 and TRBJ2-7, is as follows: EPEVTQTPSHQVTQMGQEVILRCVPISNHLYFYWYRQILGQKVEFLVSFYNNEISEKSEIFDDQFSVERPDGSNFTLKIRSTKLEDSAMYFCASSGQGGSYEQYFGPGTRLTVT.

The chain has TRBV6-6 and TRBJ2-2; tentatively, D is TRBD1 (6 bases). Trimming took off 7 bases at V and 3 bases at J, with 18 bases between the two ends. The germline CDR1 and CDR2 sequences are MNHNY and SVGAGI (reference sequence). This CDR3 spans 16 amino acids. CDR3 residues: CASTPTGKGYTGELFF. Here the CDR3 DNA reads TGTGCCAGCACCCCAACAGGGAAGGGCTACACCGGGGAGCTGTTTTTT.

The gene calls are TRBV6-4 and TRBJ2-1; 8 bases fit TRBD2. Germline CDR1 MRHNA, CDR2 SNTAGT. V shed 6 bases, J shed 7 bases, and the junction held 11 bases outside the gene matches. The CDR3 has 15 amino acids. CDR3 coding DNA: TGTGCCAGCAGCATCACTAGCGGAGGGGGGAATGAGCAGTTCTTC. It encodes CASSITSGGGNEQFF.

The chain couples TRBV5-1 to TRBJ1-2; D is perhaps TRBD1 (5 bases). Germline V gives CDR1 SGHRS, CDR2 YFSETQ. With 0 bases removed from V and 5 bases from J, the gap between germline ends came to 11 bases. This CDR3 is built from 14 residues. Here the CDR3 DNA reads TGCGCCAGCAGCTTGGCTCCCGGGGGGTATGGCTACACCTTC. Its translation: CASSLAPGGYGYTF.

This clone was seen a single time. The genes are TRBV11-2 and TRBJ2-7, with TRBD2 matching over 11 bases. The J segment lost 0 bases and the V segment lost 1 base, leaving 2 bases of the junction unmatched. The V gene's germline CDR1 is SGHAT and CDR2 FQNNGV. The CDR3 is 16 residues long. CDR3 residues: CASSLGLAGGSYEQYF. DNA of the CDR3: TGTGCCAGCAGCTTAGGTCTAGCGGGAGGCTCCTACGAGCAGTACTTC.

J is TRBJ2-1 and V is TRBV7-3, with 10 bases matching TRBD2. Losses at the gene ends were 2 bases for V and 5 bases for J; bases not matched to a gene: 3. From germline, CDR1 is SGHTA and CDR2 FQGTGA. CDR3 length: 15 residues. The CDR3 region is CASSLGTSDHNEQFF. CDR3 sequence (DNA): TGTGCCAGCAGCTTAGGGACTAGCGATCACAATGAGCAGTTCTTC.

This clone was seen a single time. The genes are TRBV11-3 and TRBJ2-1; 8 bases are shared with TRBD2. Germline CDR1 reads SGHNT; CDR2 reads YENEEA. The CDR3 length is 14 residues. With V trimmed by 4 bases and J by 7 bases, 6 bases remained unmatched. The CDR3 sequence is CASSSSTSGNEQFF. Written as DNA, the CDR3 is TGTGCCAGCAGCTCGAGCACTAGCGGAAATGAGCAGTTCTTC. Drawing the rest from reference TRBV11-3 and TRBJ2-1, the complete variable domain is EAGVVQSPRYKIIEKKQPVAFWCNPISGHNTLYWYLQNLGQGPELLIRYENEEAVDDSQLPKDRFSAERLKGVDSTLKIQPAELGDSAVYLCASSSSTSGNEQFFGPGTRLTVL.

The rearrangement uses TRBV5-4 and TRBJ1-2, with D unresolved. Germline V gene data show CDR1 as SGHNT and CDR2 as YYREEE (reference sequence). The V end was cut by 0 bases, the J end by 4 bases, with 13 bases between. The CDR3 covers 15 residues. CDR3 nucleotide sequence: TGTGCCAGCAGCTTGGAAGGGAGGAGGGCCTATGGCTACACCTTC. Its translation is CASSLEGRRAYGYTF.

This chain joins TRBV7-2 and TRBJ1-5; the D is unclear. Trimming shortened V by 5 bases and J by 4 bases, and 6 bases separated the two germline ends. CDR1 and CDR2 (germline): SGHTA, FQGNSA. The CDR3 runs 12 residues. The CDR3 DNA follows: TGTGCCAGCAGCCCTCCGAATCAGCCCCAGCATTTT. Translated, it gives CASSPPNQPQHF.

V usage is TRBV7-8 and J usage is TRBJ1-1; 7 nucleotides agree with TRBD1. V lost 5 bases, J lost 0 bases, and 12 bases stayed unmatched. This CDR3 is 17 amino acids long. The germline V gene has CDR1 SGHVS and CDR2 FQNEAQ. In nucleotides, the CDR3 is TGTGCCAGCAGCATGCCGGGACAGAGGAAGATGAACACTGAAGCTTTCTTT. It translates to CASSMPGQRKMNTEAFF. The full variable domain, with the rest looked up from reference TRBV7-8 and TRBJ1-1, is GAGVSQSPRYKVAKRGQDVALRCDPISGHVSLFWYQQALGQGPEFLTYFQNEAQLDKSGLPSDRFFAERPEGSVSTLKIQRTQQEDSAVYLCASSMPGQRKMNTEAFFGQGTRLTVV.

CDR3 bases: TGTGCCACCCGGCGGGGGACAGGGGAATCACCCCTCCACTTT. Its protein product is CATRRGTGESPLHF. The rearrangement links TRBV6-5 to TRBJ1-6; 10 bases agree with TRBD1. Germline loops: CDR1 MNHEY, CDR2 SVGAGI. The CDR3 loop spans 14 amino acids. The V and J ends lost 10 bases and 10 bases, in that order; junction bases with no gene match: 10.

The genes are TRBV29-1 and TRBJ2-4; 7 bases are a match to TRBD2. With V trimmed by 4 bases and J by 6 bases, 6 bases remained unmatched. The germline V gene has CDR1 SQVTM and CDR2 ANQGSEA. The CDR3 sequence is 13 residues long. The DNA of the CDR3 is TGCAGCGTTGCGGGGGGAGGCGGAAACATTCAGTACTTC. Translated, it gives CSVAGGGGNIQYF. Based on the CDR3 plus reference TRBV29-1 and TRBJ2-4, the full variable domain is SAVISQKPSRDICQRGTSLTIQCQVDSQVTMMFWYRQQPGQSLTLIATANQGSEATYESGFVIDKFPISRPNLTFSTLTVSNMSPEDSSIYLCSVAGGGGNIQYFGAGTRLSVL.

The chain employs TRBV19 and TRBJ2-5, with TRBD1 as a possible D gene (6 bases). Trimming left V 7 bases short and J 4 bases short, with 19 bases between. This CDR3 is 15 amino acids long. CDR1 LNHDA and CDR2 SQIVND come from the germline V gene (reference sequence). CDR3 bases: TGTGCCAGTACCTCGTCAGGGCTAGGGGGAGAGACCCAGTACTTC. Amino acid sequence: CASTSSGLGGETQYF.